This T cell receptor (beta chain) was found in a study of CD8 T cells in Susac syndrome. The diagnostic criteria were recently defined, and patients with Susac syndrome met them for definite or probable disease. Germline trimming cut 6 bases from V and 10 bases from J; bases unmatched to any gene: 16. Per the germline V gene, CDR1 is MNHEY and CDR2 is SVGEGT. This CDR3 comprises 16 residues. An input of roughly 0.5 to 1 ug of RNA was subjected to reverse transcription using random hexamers. MiXCR, applied by TCRdb to the immunoSEQ multiplex PCR reads, yields one record per CDR3 protein. The data hold around 180,000 distinct CDR3 sequences, with 85% to 95% observed a single time.

This rearrangement joins TRBV6-2 or TRBV6-3 to TRBJ2-1, with TRBD2 matching 9 bases. The specimen sequenced was CD4+ T cells from PBMCs. The clonotype was recovered from a human donor with Susac syndrome. The CDR3 nucleotides are TGTGCCAGCAGCCCCGGTCAGGCGGGGGGGTTTGTGGAGCAGTTCTTC. It yields the protein CASSPGQAGGFVEQFF.